These T cell receptor beta chains were read from a single sample in a study of breast tumors, draining lymph nodes, adjacent tissues. TCRdb re-derived calls from the multiplex PCR reads in MiXCR, one entry per CDR3 protein. The profile shows about 200,000 distinct CDR3 sequences, around a third of them singletons. The sample consisted of axillary lymph node tissue. Receptor source: a female donor with breast cancer. Some clones in this sample may be carry-over from other donors' samples. Both conserved end residues are part of each CDR3. D genes are given only for firm matches. Where a row states a size, it is once, few, many or the class of an expanded clone; other rows omit it.

>NA|many|TRBJ2-3|TRBV5-1
CASSRPDRGAPDTQYF
TGCGCCAGCAGCCGTCCGGACCGGGGTGCCCCAGATACGCAGTATTTT
>NA|many|TRBJ2-7|TRBV18
CASSPHAGTPYEQYF
TGTGCCAGCTCACCACATGCAGGGACCCCCTACGAGCAGTACTTC
>TRBD2|few|TRBJ2-7|TRBV10-1
CASSESGRPYEQYF
TGCGCCAGCAGTGAGAGCGGGAGGCCCTACGAGCAGTACTTC
>NA|few|TRBJ2-6|TRBV28
CASSGHSGANVLTF
TGTGCCAGCAGTGGGCACTCTGGGGCCAACGTCCTGACTTTC
>NA|NA|TRBJ2-2|TRBV5-4
CASSPETGFTGELFF
TGTGCCAGCAGCCCGGAGACAGGCTTCACCGGGGAGCTGTTTTTT
>NA|many|TRBJ1-6|TRBV24-1
CATSDSRISTSPLHF
TGTGCCACCAGTGATTCAAGAATTTCCACTTCACCCCTCCACTTT
>NA|many|TRBJ2-2|TRBV24-1
CATSEISGELFF
TGTGCCACCAGTGAAATTAGCGGGGAGCTGTTTTTT
>TRBD1|once|TRBJ2-1|TRBV25-1
CASSGTGGSDEQFF
TGTGCCAGCAGTGGGACAGGGGGGTCGGATGAGCAGTTCTTC
>TRBD2|many|TRBJ2-1|TRBV2
CASTEGLAGGNEQFF
TGTGCCAGCACCGAGGGACTAGCGGGGGGGAATGAGCAGTTCTTC
>TRBD1|few|TRBJ2-2|TRBV18
CASSPEGQSSPGELFF
TGTGCCAGCTCACCCGAGGGACAGTCCTCTCCCGGGGAGCTGTTTTTT
>NA|many|TRBJ1-4|TRBV20-1
CSARSTNEKLFF
TGCAGTGCTAGATCAACTAATGAAAAACTGTTTTTT
>NA|few|TRBJ2-3|TRBV6-5
CASQPPTTDTQYF
TGTGCCAGCCAACCCCCGACGACAGATACGCAGTATTTT
>TRBD1|many|TRBJ2-2|TRBV6-5
CARPGTGVTGELFF
TGTGCCAGACCCGGGACAGGTGTAACCGGGGAGCTGTTTTTT
>NA|few|TRBJ2-1|TRBV27
CASLMKERCSYNEQFF
TGTGCCAGCCTCATGAAGGAGCGGTGCTCCTACAATGAGCAGTTCTTC
>NA|NA|TRBJ2-1|TRBV28
CASILTNGYNEQFF
TGTGCCAGCATCCTGACTAACGGGTACAATGAGCAGTTCTTC
>NA|NA|TRBJ1-1|TRBV11-2
CASSLDSKGNTEAFF
TGTGCCAGCAGCTTAGATAGTAAGGGAAACACTGAAGCTTTCTTT
>NA|many|TRBJ2-3|TRBV7-2
CASSLSGSDTQYF
TGTGCCAGCAGCTTAAGTGGAAGCGATACGCAGTATTTT
>TRBD1|NA|TRBJ1-5|TRBV12-3/TRBV12-4
CASNPSGQLHSNQPQHF
TGTGCCAGCAACCCTTCGGGACAGCTACATAGCAATCAGCCCCAGCATTTT
>NA|many|TRBJ2-7|TRBV5-1
CASVTGTQGSEEASYEQYF
TGCGCCAGCGTGACCGGGACCCAAGGGAGCGAAGAGGCAAGCTACGAGCAGTACTTC
>NA|many|TRBJ2-2|TRBV7-2
CASSLVRAGELFF
TGTGCCAGCAGCTTAGTAAGGGCTGGGGAGCTGTTTTTT
>NA|many|TRBJ1-3|TRBV7-9
CASSLAVTGNTIYF
TGTGCCAGCAGCTTAGCTGTCACTGGAAACACCATATATTTT
>TRBD1|NA|TRBJ2-7|TRBV27
CASSSPGGQGFPEQYF
TGTGCCAGCAGTTCTCCGGGGGGACAGGGGTTCCCCGAGCAGTACTTC
>NA|many|TRBJ1-2|TRBV19
CASSMAGYGYTF
TGTGCCAGTAGTATGGCGGGGTATGGCTACACCTTC
>NA|NA|TRBJ1-4|TRBV5-1
CASSLEGGHEKLFF
TGCGCCAGCAGCTTGGAGGGGGGGCATGAAAAACTGTTTTTT
>TRBD2|many|TRBJ2-1|TRBV10-3
CATGLAGDNNEQFF
TGTGCCACCGGACTAGCGGGCGACAACAATGAGCAGTTCTTC
>TRBD2|many|TRBJ2-7|TRBV4-3
CASSQGTSGIDEQYF
TGCGCCAGCAGCCAAGGGACTAGCGGGATCGACGAGCAGTACTTC
>TRBD2|NA|TRBJ2-5|TRBV7-9
CASSVGLAGETQYF
TGTGCCAGCAGCGTGGGACTAGCGGGAGAGACCCAGTACTTC
>NA|NA|TRBJ1-4|TRBV14
CASLGWGSSEKLFF
TGTGCCAGCCTTGGGTGGGGATCGAGTGAAAAACTGTTTTTT
>TRBD2|many|TRBJ2-7|TRBV6-5
CASSYSSGGPYEQYF
TGTGCCAGCAGTTACTCGAGCGGGGGGCCCTACGAGCAGTACTTC
>NA|NA|TRBJ1-2|TRBV12-3/TRBV12-4
CASSLERGGYGYTF
TGTGCCAGCAGTTTAGAAAGGGGCGGCTATGGCTACACCTTC
>NA|NA|TRBJ2-3|TRBV20-1
CSATGGIDTQYF
TGCAGTGCTACGGGGGGCATAGATACGCAGTATTTT
>TRBD2|many|TRBJ2-5|TRBV24-1
CATSDSRLAGGQGTQYF
TGTGCCACCAGTGATTCAAGACTAGCGGGGGGGCAGGGGACCCAGTACTTC
>NA|many|TRBJ1-5|TRBV18
CASSSTREGQHF
TGTGCCAGCTCCTCGACGAGGGAGGGCCAGCATTTT
>NA|many|TRBJ1-2|TRBV9
CASSVDRNYGYTF
TGTGCCAGCAGCGTAGACAGGAACTATGGCTACACCTTC
>TRBD1|NA|TRBJ1-5|TRBV30
CAWSGSGGLYSNQPQHF
TGTGCCTGGAGTGGTTCAGGGGGGCTCTATAGCAATCAGCCCCAGCATTTT
>NA|many|TRBJ1-4|TRBV2
CASRDSPDNEKLFF
TGTGCCAGCAGAGACAGCCCTGACAATGAAAAACTGTTTTTT
>NA|NA|TRBJ2-3|TRBV7-9
CASSVENSYNEQYF
TGTGCCAGCAGCGTAGAGAACTCCTACAATGAGCAGTATTTT
>TRBD1|many|TRBJ2-7|TRBV5-1
CASSETPGQTYEQYF
TGCGCCAGCAGCGAGACTCCGGGACAGACCTACGAGCAGTACTTC
>NA|many|TRBJ2-7|TRBV7-8
CASSALQGAYEQYF
TGTGCCAGCAGCGCCCTCCAGGGAGCCTACGAGCAGTACTTC
>TRBD1|NA|TRBJ2-1|TRBV18
CASSRGTGDYNEQFF
TGTGCCAGCTCACGGGGGACAGGGGACTACAATGAGCAGTTCTTC